This is a list of T cell receptor beta chains from one sample in a study of blood T cell repertoires in COVID-19. Produced via immunoSEQ multiplex PCR; TCRdb's table is partial and in-frame only. The sample shows about 220,000 clones, roughly nine tenths of them seen only once. The specimen was peripheral blood. Receptors originate from a man aged 40-49 years with active or convalescent COVID-19. Both conserved end residues are part of each CDR3. Each record gives: V gene, J gene, clone size, D gene, CDR3 protein, CDR3 DNA. The D gene is left open where the match is weak. Clone size is given for some rows only: seen once, a few or many times, or a class if the clone is expanded.

TRBV2	TRBJ1-5	.	.	CASVSHGHQPQHF	TGTGCCAGCGTGTCTCACGGTCATCAGCCCCAGCATTTT
TRBV7-6	TRBJ1-2	.	TRBD1	CASSLARTGNSGGYTF	TGTGCCAGCAGCTTAGCCAGGACAGGGAATTCGGGCGGCTACACCTTC
TRBV4-1	TRBJ2-7	.	TRBD2	CASSQGLAGGDFFTNEQYF	TGCGCCAGCAGCCAGGGACTAGCGGGGGGAGATTTTTTTACCAACGAGCAGTACTTC
TRBV27	TRBJ1-4	few	.	CASSLGGGNEKLFF	TGTGCCAGCAGTCTCGGTGGGGGGAATGAAAAACTGTTTTTT
TRBV19	TRBJ2-7	.	.	CASSNGGSYEQYF	TGTGCCAGTAGTAACGGGGGATCCTACGAGCAGTACTTC
TRBV7-8	TRBJ2-3	.	.	CASSPQTSTDTQYF	TGTGCCAGCAGCCCCCAGACTAGCACAGATACGCAGTATTTT
TRBV3-1/TRBV3-2	TRBJ1-6	.	TRBD1	CASSQESSRGKYNSPLHF	TGTGCCAGCAGCCAAGAAAGTAGCAGGGGGAAATATAATTCACCCCTCCACTTT
TRBV6-5	TRBJ2-1	.	TRBD1	CASSPSWTGVNEQFF	TGTGCCAGCAGTCCCTCGTGGACAGGGGTCAATGAGCAGTTCTTC
TRBV21-1	TRBJ2-7	once	.	CASSKVGGGRSLSYEQYF	TGTGCCAGCAGCAAAGTAGGCGGGGGCAGGTCGCTCTCCTACGAGCAGTACTTC
TRBV18	TRBJ1-1	.	TRBD1	CASSPPNQDRGMTEAFF	TGTGCCAGCTCACCACCTAATCAGGACAGGGGTATGACTGAAGCTTTCTTT
TRBV25-1	TRBJ1-2	.	.	CASSPPGQSGYTF	TGTGCCAGCAGCCCCCCCGGACAGTCTGGCTACACCTTC
TRBV5-1	TRBJ2-1	.	.	CASSPAGPTADEQFF	TGCGCCAGCAGCCCCGCGGGGCCCACCGCCGATGAGCAGTTCTTC
TRBV7-2	TRBJ2-7	.	.	CASSFSSTGSSYEQYF	TGTGCCAGCAGCTTTTCCTCTACAGGGAGCTCCTACGAGCAGTACTTC
TRBV9	TRBJ2-6	.	.	CASSVAGTLGSGANVLTF	TGTGCCAGCAGCGTAGCCGGGACTCTTGGCTCTGGGGCCAACGTCCTGACTTTC
TRBV5-8	TRBJ2-1	.	TRBD2	CASSLNPGGSYNEQFF	TGTGCCAGCAGCTTAAATCCGGGAGGGTCCTACAATGAGCAGTTCTTC
TRBV5-1	TRBJ1-2	.	.	CASSTTGSSSDGYTF	TGCGCCAGCAGCACTACAGGTAGCAGTTCCGATGGCTACACCTTC
TRBV11-2	TRBJ1-1	.	.	CASSLGPTETEAFF	TGTGCCAGCAGCTTAGGCCCAACTGAAACTGAAGCTTTCTTT
TRBV5-6	TRBJ2-7	.	.	CASSFQTAGEQYF	TGTGCCAGCAGCTTTCAGACTGCGGGCGAGCAGTACTTC
TRBV28	TRBJ2-7	.	TRBD1	CASKTGGSYEQYF	TGTGCCAGCAAGACAGGGGGGTCCTACGAGCAGTACTTC
TRBV10-1	TRBJ2-6	.	.	CASSEGLTSGANVLTF	TGCGCCAGCTCCGAGGGTTTGACCTCTGGGGCCAACGTCCTGACTTTC
TRBV5-5	TRBJ1-5	.	TRBD1	CASSFGTVGQPQHF	TGTGCCAGCAGCTTCGGGACAGTAGGTCAGCCCCAGCATTTT
TRBV4-1	TRBJ2-1	.	.	CASTPGRYNEQFF	TGCGCCAGCACGCCCGGGAGATACAATGAGCAGTTCTTC
TRBV13	TRBJ2-7	.	.	CASSLETSYEQYF	TGTGCCAGCAGCTTAGAGACTTCCTACGAGCAGTACTTC
TRBV30	TRBJ1-4	.	TRBD1	CAWSAGGHEKLFF	TGTGCCTGGAGTGCAGGGGGGCATGAAAAACTGTTTTTT
TRBV9	TRBJ1-2	.	TRBD1	CASSVGTGAIYGYTF	TGTGCCAGCAGCGTGGGAACAGGGGCAATCTATGGCTACACCTTC
TRBV28	TRBJ2-2	.	TRBD1	CASSPRTGGSVTGELFF	TGTGCCAGCAGTCCGCGAACAGGGGGCTCCGTCACCGGGGAGCTGTTTTTT
TRBV28	TRBJ2-7	.	.	CAAGRGQSYYEQYF	TGTGCCGCAGGCCGAGGACAGAGCTACTACGAGCAGTACTTC
TRBV6-1	TRBJ1-4	.	TRBD1	CASSDLGTGGREKLFF	TGTGCCAGCAGTGATTTGGGGACAGGGGGTAGGGAAAAACTGTTTTTT
TRBV7-9	TRBJ2-3	.	.	CAQKEGLADTQYF	TGTGCCCAAAAAGAGGGCTTAGCAGATACGCAGTATTTT
TRBV9	TRBJ1-2	.	.	CASSARQGRSGYTF	TGTGCCAGCAGCGCTCGTCAGGGCAGGAGTGGCTACACCTTC
TRBV6-5	TRBJ1-2	.	TRBD1	CASPSGTGGDGYTF	TGTGCCAGTCCCTCCGGGACAGGGGGCGATGGCTACACCTTC
TRBV7-3	TRBJ1-1	.	TRBD1	CASSLFSQGLAYTEAFF	TGTGCCAGCAGCTTATTTTCACAGGGGCTGGCGTACACTGAAGCTTTCTTT
TRBV6-6	TRBJ1-3	.	.	CASRRGGQNRNTIYF	TGTGCCAGCAGGAGAGGCGGACAGAATAGAAACACCATATATTTT
TRBV9	TRBJ2-3	.	TRBD2	CASSPVELAGDNTQYF	TGTGCCAGCAGCCCAGTAGAACTAGCGGGTGATAATACGCAGTATTTT
TRBV2	TRBJ1-4	once	TRBD1	CASRPGGSANEKLFF	TGTGCCAGCAGGCCAGGGGGATCGGCTAATGAAAAACTGTTTTTT
TRBV2	TRBJ2-3	once	.	CASSMPPAGSTDTQYF	TGTGCCAGCAGTATGCCGCCGGCGGGGAGCACAGATACGCAGTATTTT
TRBV9	TRBJ1-2	.	.	CASSVEVAGYGYTF	TGTGCCAGCAGCGTAGAGGTAGCAGGGTATGGCTACACCTTC
TRBV24-1	TRBJ2-1	.	TRBD2	CATSDRRASGDEQFF	TGTGCCACCAGTGACCGGCGCGCTAGCGGAGATGAGCAGTTCTTC
TRBV29-1	TRBJ1-2	.	.	CSVVGGVYYGYTF	TGCAGCGTTGTTGGGGGGGTTTACTATGGCTACACCTTC
TRBV28	TRBJ1-2	once	TRBD1	CASIPGQGGGYTF	TGTGCCAGCATCCCGGGACAGGGGGGCGGCTACACCTTC
TRBV28	TRBJ1-2	.	.	CASSLTGFGLNYGYTF	TGTGCCAGCAGTTTAACAGGGTTTGGTCTAAACTATGGCTACACCTTC
TRBV28	TRBJ2-7	few	.	CASSSPLYEQYF	TGTGCCAGCAGTTCCCCCCTCTACGAGCAGTACTTC
TRBV2	TRBJ2-3	.	.	CASLRDYGTDTQYF	TGTGCCAGCTTGAGGGATTACGGCACAGATACGCAGTATTTT
TRBV27	TRBJ2-7	.	.	CASSLSKAQGSYEQYF	TGTGCCAGCAGTTTATCGAAGGCCCAGGGCTCCTACGAGCAGTACTTC
TRBV9	TRBJ1-2	.	.	CASSADLSGYTF	TGTGCCAGCAGCGCCGACTTGAGTGGCTACACCTTC
TRBV18	TRBJ2-2	once	.	CASSAFQQGSTGELFF	TGTGCCAGCTCAGCCTTTCAACAGGGCTCCACCGGGGAGCTGTTTTTT
TRBV6-1	TRBJ1-4	once	.	CASSEASQGNEKLFF	TGTGCCAGCAGTGAAGCGAGTCAGGGTAACGAAAAACTGTTTTTT
TRBV10-1	TRBJ2-5	few	.	CASSEMQAQETQYF	TGCGCCAGCAGTGAGATGCAGGCTCAAGAGACCCAGTACTTC